These T cell receptor beta chains were read from a single sample in a study of blood T cell repertoires in COVID-19. TCRdb's table, derived via immunoSEQ multiplex PCR, lists solely in-frame clones and lacks some. The data hold 350,000 to 450,000 clones, with around 87% observed a single time. The material sequenced was peripheral blood. The receptors derive from a woman between 55 and 75 years old with COVID-19, enrolled during active disease. CDR3s include the opening cysteine and the closing phenylalanine or tryptophan. D genes are given only for firm matches. Expanded clones are given a class, and other clones once, few, many or no size at all.

j_call d_call clone_size v_call cdr3_nt cdr3_aa
TRBJ2-2 TRBD1 - TRBV27 TGTGCCAGCAAAACGGTTAGGACAGGGGCCGGGGAGCTGTTTTTT CASKTVRTGAGELFF
TRBJ2-1 TRBD1 - TRBV10-1 TGCGCCAGCAGCTCCGGGACAGGGCCCCCCGTCGATGAGCAGTTCTTC CASSSGTGPPVDEQFF
TRBJ2-7 - - TRBV7-7 TGTGCTAGCAGCTTTGGTCCGGGTGGGGAGCAGTACTTC CASSFGPGGEQYF
TRBJ1-1 - - TRBV9 TGTGCCAGCAGCGGGACAGAGGCTGAAGCTTTCTTT CASSGTEAEAFF
TRBJ1-5 - - TRBV4-1 TGCGCCAGCAGCCAAGAGGGGGGGAGGCCGCCCCAGCATTTT CASSQEGGRPPQHF
TRBJ1-1 - - TRBV2 TGTGCCAGCAGTGCGGGTGACCCTGAAGCTTTCTTT CASSAGDPEAFF
TRBJ2-3 - once TRBV4-1 TGCGCCAGCAGCCAAGTCGGGGCAGGGAGGACAGATACGCAGTATTTT CASSQVGAGRTDTQYF
TRBJ2-1 - - TRBV14 TGTGCCAGCAGCCCCCCGGGGGAGCCAGGGAATGAGCAGTTCTTC CASSPPGEPGNEQFF
TRBJ2-7 - - TRBV21-1 TGTGCCAGCAGCAAAGGGGACTGGTACCCACTCTACGAGCAGTACTTC CASSKGDWYPLYEQYF
TRBJ2-2 TRBD2 - TRBV2 TGTGCCAGCGGGGGACTAGCGACCCTCACCGGGGAGCTGTTTTTT CASGGLATLTGELFF
TRBJ2-3 - - TRBV12-3/TRBV12-4 TGTGCCAGCAGTTTACAACGGGATACGCAGTATTTT CASSLQRDTQYF
TRBJ2-1 TRBD2 - TRBV28 TGTGCCAGCAGTGTTACTAGCGGGACGAACAATGAGCAGTTCTTC CASSVTSGTNNEQFF
TRBJ2-5 - - TRBV11-2 TGTGCCAGCAGCTTAGTAACAGGACAAGAGACCCAGTACTTC CASSLVTGQETQYF
TRBJ1-2 TRBD1 - TRBV7-9 TGTGCCAGCACCGAGAGGACAGGAGGCTACACCTTC CASTERTGGYTF
TRBJ2-7 TRBD1 - TRBV9 TGTGCCAGCAGCATCGGGACAGGGGACGAGCAGTACTTC CASSIGTGDEQYF
TRBJ2-1 - - TRBV12-5 TGTGCTAGTGGTCTACTGGGCGGGGACGCGGGTGAGCAGTTCTTC CASGLLGGDAGEQFF
TRBJ2-7 TRBD2 - TRBV5-1 TGCGCCAGCAGCCGAGGACTAGCGGACGCCTACGAGCAGTACTTC CASSRGLADAYEQYF
TRBJ2-7 - - TRBV5-1 TGCGCCAGCAGCCCGACAGTGAACTCCTACGAGCAGTACTTC CASSPTVNSYEQYF
TRBJ2-7 - - TRBV5-1 TGCGCCAGCAGCCCCCCCAGTACCTACGAGCAGTACTTC CASSPPSTYEQYF
TRBJ1-5 TRBD1 - TRBV4-1 TGCGCCAGCAGCCGAGCAGGGGGCGGTCAGCCCCAGCATTTT CASSRAGGGQPQHF
TRBJ1-5 - - TRBV18 TGTGCCAGCTCACCACCTTCAGGGGTGGGCCAGCCCCAGCATTTT CASSPPSGVGQPQHF
TRBJ1-1 - - TRBV3-1/TRBV3-2 TGTGCCAGCAGCCAAGGTCGCGTGAACACTGAAGCTTTCTTT CASSQGRVNTEAFF
TRBJ1-1 TRBD1 few TRBV11-1 TGTGCCAGCAGCCTAGGACAGGGTAAAACTGAAGCTTTCTTT CASSLGQGKTEAFF
TRBJ1-2 - - TRBV12-3/TRBV12-4 TGTGCCAGCAGTTTTCTCCTCGGGGGCTACACCTTC CASSFLLGGYTF
TRBJ1-2 TRBD1 once TRBV19 TGTGCCAGTAGTGACAGGGGGCGTTCTGGCTACACCTTC CASSDRGRSGYTF
TRBJ1-1 - - TRBV19 TGTGCCAGTAGTAATCAGGTGAACACTGAAGCTTTCTTT CASSNQVNTEAFF
TRBJ1-2 - - TRBV11-2 TGTGCCAGCAGCTTAGATCCAGGTTATGGCTACACCTTC CASSLDPGYGYTF
TRBJ2-2 TRBD2 - TRBV29-1 TGCAGCGTGGAAAGCGGGGCCCCGTACACCGGGGAGCTGTTTTTT CSVESGAPYTGELFF
TRBJ1-1 TRBD1 - TRBV6-5 TGTGCCAGCAGGGCGTTTGACAGGGACACTGAAGCTTTCTTT CASRAFDRDTEAFF
TRBJ1-1 - - TRBV11-3 TGTGCCAGCAGCAGAATAGGAGGGATCGGTGAAGCTTTCTTT CASSRIGGIGEAFF
TRBJ1-2 TRBD1 - TRBV18 TGTGCCAGCTCACCACCCGGGACAGGGGGCTCTGGCTACACCTTC CASSPPGTGGSGYTF
TRBJ1-5 - - TRBV19 TGTGCCAGTAGTATCGACAGGTCTAGCAATCAGCCCCAGCATTTT CASSIDRSSNQPQHF
TRBJ1-2 - once TRBV20-1 TGCAGTGCTAGTCGAAGGGCCGGAGGTGGCTACACCTTC CSASRRAGGGYTF
TRBJ1-6 - - TRBV7-3 TGTGCCAGCAGCTTAACGGACAATGCAAATTCACCCCTCCACTTT CASSLTDNANSPLHF